Reported below is one TCR beta chain. This CDR3 region has 14 residues. Looked up from germline, CDR1 is MRHNA and CDR2 is SNTAGT. Deletions cut 0 bases from V and 4 bases from J, with 9 bases between. As originally analysed: Amplification of reference gene primers was used by the study to estimate nucleated cell counts. Sequenced by immunoSEQ multiplex PCR; TCRdb stores in-frame clones only, minus some. Clonal size and the V and J genes are those of that table, whereas D and trimming came from the DNA. The table shows over 85,000 clones, with approximately 90% occurring only once. The data were taken from a study of blood T cell repertoires in COVID-19. Study summary: Sites in the United States, Italy and Spain provided acute and convalescent COVID-19 samples. The cDNA or gDNA used as material had been derived from T cells, B-cell-depleted T cells, or PBMCs.

The receptor was isolated from a human donor with active COVID-19. The donor label of this sample is uncertain. The chain combines TRBV6-4 with TRBJ1-2; D gene ambiguous. Source material: peripheral blood. The CDR3 bases are TGTGCCAGCAGTGACTCGACACAGTCCTATGGCTACACCTTC. The encoded protein is CASSDSTQSYGYTF.